This paragraph covers one T cell receptor (beta chain) sequence. The target of this receptor is not known. No much larger clonotype is one base removed from it; base qualities were not supplied. Sequences MNHEY (CDR1) and SVGAGI (CDR2) are obtained from the germline V gene. The CDR3 has 16 amino acids, counting the end cysteine and phenylalanine. The sequence is cut down to CDR3 DNA, 48 bases in frame from base 1. Between the V and J ends, shortened by 0 bases and 2 bases respectively, the junction contains 11 bases. The library was produced with the immunoSEQ multiplex PCR assay. TCRdb's version of the immuneACCESS table is confined to in-frame rearrangements and falls short of the full clone set. An unresolved V gene accounts for under half of the shortfall where checked; the remainder is of unknown origin. This sample is represented by about 44,000 clones; 65% to 80% of them were singletons. The ten most abundant clones make up roughly 18% of the sample.

This sample is drawn from a study of control samples from healthy donors and cancer patients (dated by TCRdb to the early 2020s). This receptor was taken from a male donor with melanoma. Sequenced material: formalin-fixed, paraffin-embedded tissue. Recombination linked TRBV6-5 to TRBJ2-1, with TRBD2 perhaps the D gene, on 6 matching bases. The CDR3 is CASSYSRVAAYNEQFF. The DNA sequence reads TGTGCCAGCAGTTACTCTAGGGTAGCGGCCTACAATGAGCAGTTCTTC.